Given below is one T cell receptor beta chain in context. The same CDR3 can be traced to other DNA sequences in this sample. Methods used by the authors: Reference gene primer amplification yielded estimated nucleated cell counts. Libraries were prepared by immunoSEQ multiplex PCR; TCRdb keeps only in-frame clonotypes and omits some of them. V and J calls and clone size come straight from that table; D and trimming were deduced from the DNA. This table has 200,000 to 250,000 clones, around 81% appearing once. The sample belongs to a study of blood T cell repertoires in COVID-19. Study-wide context: The samples span acute and convalescent COVID-19 from the United States, Italy and Spain. Nucleic acid was either cDNA or gDNA, and it came from T cells, B-cell-depleted T cells, or PBMCs.

Patients at the Seattle site were enrolled during active infection and followed longitudinally. The sample was peripheral blood. The TCR was taken from a woman at least 80 years old with COVID-19, enrolled during active disease.

The CDR3 spells CASSLAGGEKLFF. CDR3 nucleotides: TGTGCCAGCAGCTTAGCAGGGGGCGAAAAACTGTTTTTT. V and J are TRBV7-9 and TRBJ1-4, with 7 bases lining up with TRBD1. Trimming removed 0 bases from V and 8 bases from J; junction bases left unmatched: 0. Germline V gene lookup returns CDR1 SEHNR and CDR2 FQNEAQ (reference sequence). This CDR3 spans 13 amino acids.